This T cell receptor (beta chain) was retrieved from a study of blood T cell repertoires in COVID-19. Study context: PBMCs, B-cell-depleted T cells, or T cells provided the cDNA or gDNA that made up the material.

The Seattle site enrolled patients during active infection and followed them longitudinally. In the authors' workflow: Counts of nucleated cells, estimated from reference gene primer amplification, were obtained. Measured with immunoSEQ multiplex PCR; TCRdb has only the in-frame clones, and not every one. V and J calls plus clone size are reproduced from that table; the DNA served to infer D and trimming. In the table there are around 460,000 clones, 70% to 90% of which are singletons. The TCR sequence derives from a man aged 18 to 30 with COVID-19, enrolled during active disease. The sequenced sample was peripheral blood.

As DNA, the CDR3 is TGTGCCAGCACATTCCGGCGGGGCGGGGTAACAGATACGCAGTATTTT. It encodes CASTFRRGGVTDTQYF. The V call is TRBV11-2, the J call TRBJ2-3, with D possibly matching TRBD2 (6 bases). Germline-derived CDR1 and CDR2 are SGHAT and FQNNGV. Trimming stripped 7 bases from V and 3 bases from J, with 20 bases between. This CDR3 has 16 amino acids.